The 11 T cell receptor beta chains below all came from one sample that was sequenced in a study of blood T cell repertoires in COVID-19. Sequencing used immunoSEQ multiplex PCR; TCRdb keeps in-frame clones, though not all of them. This table has 120,000 to 150,000 clones, around 86% appearing once. Material for sequencing was peripheral blood. The source is a human donor in a cohort sampled during active COVID-19.

The V call is TRBV27, the J call TRBJ1-5; D unresolved. Per the germline V gene, CDR1 is MNHEY and CDR2 is SMNVEV (reference sequence). Trimming took 0 bases from V and 4 from J, leaving 4 bases between them. CDR3 length: 13 residues. The CDR3 coding sequence is TGTGCCAGCAGTTTATCATTAAATCAGCCCCAGCATTTT. Translating it yields CASSLSLNQPQHF.

The chain links TRBV7-3 to TRBJ2-7, with TRBD2 identical over 10 bases. Germline lookup yields CDR1 SGHTA and CDR2 FQGTGA. With 3 bases clipped from V and 3 bases from J, the junction kept 5 bases outside the gene matches. The CDR3 has 15 amino acids. The CDR3 here is CASSFIAGGSYEQYF. CDR3 nucleotide sequence: TGTGCCAGCAGCTTCATAGCGGGAGGAAGCTACGAGCAGTACTTC. The variable domain in full, completed from reference TRBV7-3 and TRBJ2-7, reads GAGVSQTPSNKVTEKGKYVELRCDPISGHTALYWYRQSLGQGPEFLIYFQGTGAADDSGLPNDRFFAVRPEGSVSTLKIQRTERGDSAVYLCASSFIAGGSYEQYFGPGTRLTVT.

This sequence joins TRBV4-1 and TRBJ1-2; D remains ambiguous. This CDR3 spans 15 amino acids. CDR1 is MGHRA, CDR2 YSYEKL, per germline. V lost 1 base and J 3 bases, leaving 12 bases between the germline ends. The CDR3 region has the DNA TGCGCCAGCAGCCAAGGGAAGGCTAGCGACTATGGCTACACCTTC. It yields the protein CASSQGKASDYGYTF.

This chain uses TRBV6-5 with TRBJ1-1; D is undetermined. The V end lost 4 bases, the J end lost 1 base, and 7 bases lay between the germline ends. This CDR3 spans 13 amino acids. Germline V gene data show CDR1 as MNHEY and CDR2 as SVGAGI. The CDR3 nucleotides read TGTGCCAGCAGTTTCAACAGGAACACTGAAGCTTTCTTT. Translating gives CASSFNRNTEAFF.

This clone turned up a few times. The J gene is TRBJ2-7, the V gene TRBV28, with D possibly matching TRBD2 (5 bases). Per the germline V gene, CDR1 is MDHEN and CDR2 is SYDVKM. Between the trimmed V and J ends, which lost 11 bases and 3 bases, there was a span of 14 bases. There are 12 residues in the CDR3. The CDR3 DNA reads as TGTGCCCACGGGGTTCGGGGCTACGAGCAGTACTTC. It encodes CAHGVRGYEQYF.

The CDR3 sequence: CASSKASRGRVYNEQFF. The CDR3, as DNA: TGTGCCAGCAGCAAAGCAAGCCGCGGTCGGGTCTACAATGAGCAGTTCTTC. The chain combines TRBV21-1 with TRBJ2-1; the D segment call TRBD2 is taken from the table without a DNA check. TRBV21-1 is shown as a pseudogene. This CDR3 is built from 17 residues.

This clone was counted a single time. The rearrangement joins TRBV14 to TRBJ1-6, with D possibly matching TRBD1 (5 bases). Germline V gives CDR1 SGHDN, CDR2 FVKESK. CDR3 size: 16 residues. V was shortened by 1 base and J by 6 bases, with 13 bases between the two germline ends. The CDR3 region has the DNA TGTGCCAGCAGCCAAGGGTTGACAGCTCGTAATTCACCCCTCCACTTT. It encodes CASSQGLTARNSPLHF.

DNA of the CDR3: TGTGCCAGCAGCCCGGTCGGGGGGAGCACAGATACGCAGTATTTT. This translates into CASSPVGGSTDTQYF. The chain recombines TRBV4-2 with TRBJ2-3; the match to TRBD2 covers 7 bases. Trimming cost V 4 bases and J 0 bases; bases outside gene matches: 4. The germline CDR1 and CDR2 sequences are LGHNA and YNFKEQ. There are 15 residues in the CDR3.

This clone was counted many times. The rearrangement uses TRBV5-4 and TRBJ1-6, with D perhaps TRBD1 (5 bases). Between the trimmed V and J ends, which lost 0 bases and 7 bases, there was a span of 11 bases. The CDR3 covers 15 residues. Germline assignment: CDR1 SGHNT and CDR2 YYREEE (reference sequence). The CDR3 nucleotides read TGTGCCAGCAGCTTGGATCGGACAAGCAATTCACCCCTCCACTTT. The encoded protein is CASSLDRTSNSPLHF.

The chain uses TRBV3-1 (or the pseudogene TRBV3-2) and TRBJ2-3; no clear D gene. V lost 0 bases and J lost 3, with 7 bases in between. Germline V gene lookup returns CDR1 LGHDT and CDR2 YNNKEL (reference sequence). The CDR3 spans 14 residues. The CDR3 DNA reads as TGTGCCAGCAGCCAAGATGCCGCGACAGATACGCAGTATTTT. It yields the protein CASSQDAATDTQYF.

In this sample, this clone turned up once. The chain recombines TRBV11-2 with TRBJ2-7; 12 bases map to TRBD2. From germline, CDR1 is SGHAT and CDR2 FQNNGV. Trimming at V came to 4 bases and at J to 2 bases, leaving 0 bases not matched to a gene. The CDR3 contains 14 residues. The CDR3 here is CASSWTSGAYEQYF. As DNA, the CDR3 is TGTGCCAGCAGCTGGACTAGCGGGGCCTACGAGCAGTACTTC.